The clone carrying this T cell receptor (beta chain) was detected many times. No antigen is known for it. The sample is drawn from a study of regulatory T cells in long-lasting Graves disease. Findings and caveats of the study: Persistent patients had more shared public clonotypes (roughly 2,700) than new patients (about 1,000). Among samples with persistent disease, TRBV28, TRBJ1-2 and TRBJ2-5 were favored.

To make TCR beta libraries, researchers used iRepertoire HTBI primers and Arm-PCR of CDR3 regions. From the multiplex PCR reads, TCRdb called clonotypes with MiXCR, one entry per CDR3 protein. The sample lists hundreds of thousands of distinct CDR3 sequences; roughly 15% were seen once. The junction had 6 bases not matched to a gene; V was cut back by 5 bases and J by 7 bases. The CDR3 is 14 residues long. Indicated time point: newly diagnosed GD, antithyroid drugs for less than 3 months. From RNA extracted from PBMCs, the TCR library was made. As a group, patients came from one endocrinology department in Xi'an, China. EDTA tubes were used for drawing around 8.2 milliliters of peripheral blood.

The receptor was isolated from a female donor with Graves disease. This specimen was peripheral blood mononuclear cells (PBMCs), taken at new diagnosis, from a patient treated with antithyroid drugs. The rearrangement links TRBV12-3 or TRBV12-4 to TRBJ1-2; 11 nucleotides align to TRBD1. The CDR3 DNA reads as TGTGCCAGCAGTCGGGACAGGGGGAAAAGTGGCTACACCTTC. Its protein is CASSRDRGKSGYTF.